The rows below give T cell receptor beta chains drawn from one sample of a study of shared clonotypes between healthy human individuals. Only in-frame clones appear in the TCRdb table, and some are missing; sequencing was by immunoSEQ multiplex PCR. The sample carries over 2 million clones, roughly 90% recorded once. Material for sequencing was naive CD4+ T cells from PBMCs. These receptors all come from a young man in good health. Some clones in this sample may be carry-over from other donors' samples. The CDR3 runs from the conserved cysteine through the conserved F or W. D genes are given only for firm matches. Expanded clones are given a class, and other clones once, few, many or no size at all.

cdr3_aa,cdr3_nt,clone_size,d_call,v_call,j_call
CASSRRAGNTGELFF,TGCGCCAGCAGCAGACGGGCAGGAAACACCGGGGAGCTGTTTTTT,-,-,TRBV5-1,TRBJ2-2
CASSRTSGTYEQYF,TGTGCCAGCAGCCGGACTAGCGGAACCTACGAGCAGTACTTC,-,TRBD2,TRBV28,TRBJ2-7
CASTLDRATAFF,TGTGCCAGCACCCTCGACAGGGCGACGGCTTTCTTT,once,TRBD1,TRBV28,TRBJ1-1
CASSTTVEAFF,TGTGCCAGCAGCACGACGGTGGAAGCTTTCTTT,-,-,TRBV11-2,TRBJ1-1
CASSSPGLRSYNEQFF,TGTGCCAGCAGCTCCCCGGGCCTGAGATCCTACAATGAGCAGTTCTTC,-,-,TRBV5-4,TRBJ2-1
CSAKYGEKLFF,TGCAGTGCCAAATATGGTGAAAAACTGTTTTTT,-,-,TRBV20-1,TRBJ1-4
CAWSELAAGELFF,TGTGCCTGGAGTGAGCTAGCCGCCGGGGAGCTGTTTTTT,-,-,TRBV30,TRBJ2-2
CAWSVGGRYQPQHF,TGTGCCTGGAGTGTAGGGGGGAGGTATCAGCCCCAGCATTTT,-,-,TRBV30,TRBJ1-5
CASSLPGSEGGSYNEQFF,TGTGCCAGCAGCTTACCAGGGTCCGAGGGGGGCTCCTACAATGAGCAGTTCTTC,-,-,TRBV7-9,TRBJ2-1
CASSAWTGGRYGYTF,TGTGCCAGCAGCGCCTGGACAGGGGGACGCTATGGCTACACCTTC,-,TRBD1,TRBV7-9,TRBJ1-2
CAYDRGTDAPQYF,TGTGCCTACGATCGGGGGACTGACGCGCCGCAGTATTTT,-,-,TRBV30,TRBJ2-3
CASSFQTSGRWEQYF,TGTGCCAGCAGCTTTCAAACTAGCGGGAGATGGGAGCAGTACTTC,-,TRBD2,TRBV7-2,TRBJ2-7
CASRAGGYEQYF,TGTGCCAGCAGAGCTGGTGGGTACGAGCAGTACTTC,-,-,TRBV2,TRBJ2-7
CASTQTTVNTEAFF,TGTGCCAGCACCCAAACGACAGTGAACACTGAAGCTTTCTTT,few,-,TRBV9,TRBJ1-1
CASSLVTGGVRVGSEQYF,TGTGCCAGCAGCTTAGTCACGGGGGGTGTCAGGGTGGGCTCCGAGCAGTACTTC,-,TRBD2,TRBV7-2,TRBJ2-7
CASSTVRGTKPNTGELFF,TGTGCCAGCAGCACAGTAAGAGGGACTAAACCGAACACCGGGGAGCTGTTTTTT,-,TRBD2,TRBV11-2,TRBJ2-2
CASSQVSGVSTDTQYF,TGCGCCAGCAGCCAAGTTAGCGGGGTTAGCACAGATACGCAGTATTTT,-,TRBD2,TRBV4-3,TRBJ2-3
CASSYPPGTSVGEQFF,TGTGCCAGCAGTTACCCGCCCGGGACTAGCGTAGGTGAGCAGTTCTTC,-,TRBD2,TRBV6-5,TRBJ2-1
CASSFITASYNEQFF,TGTGCCAGCAGCTTTATCACAGCCTCCTACAATGAGCAGTTCTTC,-,-,TRBV7-8,TRBJ2-1
CSVPGAGFRTEAFF,TGCAGCGTCCCCGGGGCGGGATTCAGGACTGAAGCTTTCTTT,-,-,TRBV29-1,TRBJ1-1
CASTDPRGYEQYF,TGTGCCAGCACCGACCCGAGGGGCTACGAGCAGTACTTC,-,-,TRBV25-1,TRBJ2-7
CASSRTGTNEKLFF,TGTGCCAGTAGCCGGACAGGCACTAATGAAAAACTGTTTTTT,-,TRBD1,TRBV19,TRBJ1-4
CASSVVPSVETQYF,TGTGCCAGCAGCGTAGTGCCTAGCGTAGAGACCCAGTACTTC,-,-,TRBV9,TRBJ2-5
CASSVADRGQPQHF,TGTGCCAGCAGCGTAGCGGACAGGGGCCAGCCCCAGCATTTT,-,TRBD1,TRBV9,TRBJ1-5
CSENQGAGDTQYF,TGCAGCGAAAACCAGGGGGCCGGAGATACGCAGTATTTT,-,TRBD1,TRBV29-1,TRBJ2-3
CASSGGTPNPMNTEAFF,TGTGCCAGCAGTGGGGGGACACCCAACCCGATGAACACTGAAGCTTTCTTT,-,-,TRBV27,TRBJ1-1
CSVQGAENTEAFF,TGCAGCGTCCAGGGGGCCGAGAACACTGAAGCTTTCTTT,-,TRBD1,TRBV29-1,TRBJ1-1
CASSLPGALTIEQFF,TGTGCCAGCAGCTTACCGGGGGCCCTCACCATTGAGCAGTTCTTC,-,-,TRBV7-2,TRBJ2-1
CATSRERGYQETQYF,TGTGCCACCAGCAGAGAGCGGGGATACCAAGAGACCCAGTACTTC,-,-,TRBV15,TRBJ2-5
CASSEPTGFNEQFF,TGTGCCAGCAGTGAACCGACAGGGTTTAATGAGCAGTTCTTC,-,TRBD1,TRBV25-1,TRBJ2-1
CASSPAGLRETQYF,TGTGCCAGCAGCCCGGCGGGTCTCCGAGAGACCCAGTACTTC,-,-,TRBV5-8,TRBJ2-5